In its sample, the clone carrying this TCR beta chain was seen a few times. The data are from a study of T cells after yellow fever vaccination. One entry per CDR3 protein, called by TCRdb with MiXCR from the 5' RACE reads. The sample shows hundreds of thousands of distinct CDR3 sequences, roughly a sixth of them seen only once. Sequencing was performed on PBMCs, taken less than 6 days after the first yellow fever vaccination. The clonotype originates from a young man who received the YFV17D yellow fever vaccine.

CDR3 amino acids: CSVAPSTDTQYF. CDR3 coding DNA: TGCAGCGTTGCTCCTAGCACAGATACGCAGTATTTT. The genes are TRBV29-1 and TRBJ2-3; D gene unclear. Germline V gene lookup returns CDR1 SQVTM and CDR2 ANQGSEA. The CDR3 is 12 residues long. V was cut by 4 bases and J by 0 bases, with 5 bases left in between.